This is a list of T cell receptor beta chains from one sample in a study of cytomegalovirus exposure and HLA in healthy donors. Here immunoSEQ multiplex PCR was the method, and the copy in TCRdb shows in-frame clones only, minus some. The sample yields 150,000 to 180,000 clones, 70% to 85% seen once. The material sequenced was PBMCs. The receptors here all came from a man in his thirties or forties in good health and CMV-seronegative. Both conserved end residues are part of each CDR3. D genes are given only for firm matches. Clone size appears in some rows only: once, few, many, or a class for an expanded clone.

size	J	D	V	CDR3	DNA
.	TRBJ2-7	.	TRBV28	CASRGQGPTYEQYF	TGTGCCAGCAGGGGGCAGGGGCCTACCTACGAGCAGTACTTC
.	TRBJ2-7	TRBD2	TRBV5-4	CASSLPLSGGAGEQYF	TGTGCCAGCAGCTTGCCCCTCAGCGGGGGGGCGGGAGAGCAGTACTTC
.	TRBJ2-7	.	TRBV6-5	CASSRIGTSPYEQYF	TGTGCCAGCAGTCGAATAGGGACATCCCCCTACGAGCAGTACTTC
.	TRBJ2-7	TRBD1	TRBV6-5	CASSYRRGQGVYEQYF	TGTGCCAGCAGTTACCGCAGGGGACAGGGTGTATACGAGCAGTACTTC
once	TRBJ2-1	TRBD2	TRBV6-5	CASKAGVGEQFF	TGTGCCAGCAAGGCGGGGGTCGGTGAGCAGTTCTTC
.	TRBJ2-7	TRBD1	TRBV27	CASSDRAFYEQYF	TGTGCCAGCAGTGACAGGGCCTTCTACGAGCAGTACTTC
.	TRBJ1-6	TRBD1	TRBV30	CAWEGQVGEGEKSPLNF	TGTGCCTGGGAGGGACAGGTCGGCGAAGGGGAAAAATCACCCCTCAACTTT
.	TRBJ1-1	.	TRBV28	CASSLWSNEAFF	TGTGCCAGCAGTTTATGGAGCAATGAAGCTTTCTTT
.	TRBJ1-5	.	TRBV4-2	CASSQEGHLSNQPQNF	TGTGCCAGCAGCCAAGAAGGACACCTTAGCAATCAGCCCCAGAATTTT
few	TRBJ1-1	.	TRBV7-2	CASSPDMNTEAFF	TGTGCCAGCAGCCCCGACATGAACACTGAAGCTTTCTTT
.	TRBJ1-2	.	TRBV29-1	CSVESRVSYGYTF	TGCAGCGTTGAATCCCGGGTCAGCTATGGCTACACCTTC
.	TRBJ2-3	.	TRBV19	CASSTGGSRDTQYF	TGTGCCAGTAGTACAGGGGGGTCCCGAGATACGCAGTATTTT
.	TRBJ2-2	TRBD1	TRBV6-1	CASGQGNTGELFF	TGTGCCAGCGGACAGGGGAACACCGGGGAGCTGTTTTTT
.	TRBJ2-7	.	TRBV7-2	CASSLESEQYF	TGTGCCAGCAGCCTCGAGTCCGAGCAGTACTTC
.	TRBJ2-2	TRBD2	TRBV15	CATSRVRRLAGDTGELFF	TGTGCCACCAGCAGAGTTCGAAGACTAGCGGGGGACACCGGGGAGCTGTTTTTT
.	TRBJ2-3	TRBD1	TRBV5-1	CASSNNRGSTDTQYF	TGCGCCAGCAGCAATAACAGGGGATCCACAGATACGCAGTATTTT
few	TRBJ1-2	.	TRBV19	CASSIQLQAYGGSGGYTF	TGTGCCAGTAGTATCCAGCTGCAGGCTTATGGGGGGAGCGGTGGCTACACCTTC
.	TRBJ1-2	TRBD1	TRBV11-2	CASSLHQGAGYTF	TGTGCCAGCAGCTTACACCAGGGGGCTGGCTACACCTTC
.	TRBJ2-7	TRBD1	TRBV29-1	CSALRDSTYEQYF	TGCAGCGCACTCCGGGACAGTACCTACGAGCAGTACTTC
few	TRBJ2-5	.	TRBV7-2	CASSPRAKVLETQYF	TGTGCCAGCAGCCCGAGGGCCAAAGTGCTTGAGACCCAGTACTTC
.	TRBJ1-4	.	TRBV5-1	CASSLGRGNEKLFF	TGCGCCAGCAGCTTGGGCAGGGGTAATGAAAAACTGTTTTTT
.	TRBJ1-3	.	TRBV7-9	CASSWGSSGNTIYF	TGTGCCAGCAGCTGGGGCAGTTCTGGAAACACCATATATTTT
few	TRBJ2-7	TRBD1	TRBV7-2	CASSLVQDRRTHEQYF	TGTGCCAGCAGCTTAGTACAGGACAGGAGGACGCACGAGCAGTACTTC
.	TRBJ2-5	.	TRBV7-9	CASSSNGPVATQYF	TGTGCCAGCAGCTCGAACGGTCCGGTCGCTACCCAGTACTTC
.	TRBJ1-1	.	TRBV7-9	CSSSSRQF	TGTTCCAGCAGCTCCCGACAGTTT
.	TRBJ1-1	.	TRBV28	CASSLGEGMYTEAFF	TGTGCCAGCAGTCTAGGGGAGGGGATGTACACTGAAGCTTTCTTT
.	TRBJ1-5	.	TRBV19	CASSWDGGSNQPQHF	TGTGCCAGTAGTTGGGATGGAGGGAGCAATCAGCCCCAGCATTTT
.	TRBJ2-1	TRBD2	TRBV10-3	CAIRFSTSGGYNEQFF	TGTGCCATCAGATTCTCGACTAGCGGGGGTTACAATGAGCAGTTCTTC
.	TRBJ2-1	TRBD2	TRBV5-6	CASSSKAGGGSYNEQFF	TGTGCCAGCAGCTCTAAAGCGGGGGGGGGCTCCTACAATGAGCAGTTCTTC
.	TRBJ2-3	.	TRBV27	CASSFQTGFSTDTQYF	TGTGCCAGCAGTTTCCAGACAGGATTTAGCACAGATACGCAGTATTTT
.	TRBJ2-1	.	TRBV5-4	CASSSGDMGRTFEQFF	TGTGCCAGCAGCTCCGGGGACATGGGACGGACGTTTGAGCAGTTCTTC
.	TRBJ2-5	.	TRBV5-4	CASSPGRETQYF	TGTGCCAGCAGCCCGGGAAGAGAGACCCAGTACTTC
.	TRBJ1-1	.	TRBV6-5	CASSYLGVGDSQAFF	TGTGCCAGCAGTTACCTGGGAGTGGGGGACTCACAAGCTTTCTTT
.	TRBJ2-3	.	TRBV15	CATSRVGGRGMGTQYF	TGTGCCACCAGCAGAGTGGGAGGGAGGGGGATGGGTACGCAGTATTTT
.	TRBJ1-4	TRBD1	TRBV11-2	CACRDRGNEKLFF	TGTGCCTGCCGGGACAGGGGCAACGAAAAACTGTTTTTT
.	TRBJ2-3	TRBD2	TRBV9	CASSTYGTTSTDTQYF	TGTGCCAGCAGCACCTACGGGACTACCAGCACAGATACGCAGTATTTT
few	TRBJ1-1	TRBD1	TRBV7-9	CASSKGQGVMVAAFF	TGTGCCAGCAGCAAAGGACAGGGGGTAATGGTGGCGGCTTTCTTT
.	TRBJ1-1	.	TRBV4-1	CASGRPGQLNTEAFF	TGCGCCAGCGGACGACCGGGACAACTGAACACTGAAGCTTTCTTT
.	TRBJ2-7	.	TRBV4-2	CASSQPNSLSYEQYF	TGTGCCAGCAGCCAGCCCAACTCGCTCTCCTACGAGCAGTACTTC
.	TRBJ2-7	TRBD1	TRBV7-9	CASSLATGAEQYF	TGTGCCAGCAGCTTAGCGACAGGGGCCGAGCAGTACTTC
.	TRBJ2-7	.	TRBV30	CAWSVTGFNEQYF	TGTGCCTGGAGTGTAACGGGATTTAACGAGCAGTACTTC
.	TRBJ2-2	TRBD1	TRBV7-6	CASRRDRGDTGELFF	TGTGCCAGCAGACGGGACAGGGGGGACACCGGGGAGCTGTTTTTT
once	TRBJ2-2	TRBD1	TRBV15	CATSRGPDRGNTGELFF	TGTGCCACCAGCAGAGGCCCGGACAGGGGGAACACCGGGGAGCTGTTTTTT
few	TRBJ1-1	TRBD1	TRBV29-1	CSVERQGVAAFF	TGCAGCGTTGAACGGCAGGGGGTGGCAGCTTTCTTT
.	TRBJ2-1	.	TRBV6-5	CASSPDGGYNEQFF	TGTGCCAGCAGTCCCGATGGGGGGTACAATGAGCAGTTCTTC
.	TRBJ2-5	.	TRBV9	CASSVEGVRGQPQETQYF	TGTGCCAGCAGCGTAGAAGGGGTGCGAGGACAACCACAAGAGACCCAGTACTTC
.	TRBJ1-2	TRBD1	TRBV6-6	CASSKEQGTGYGYTF	TGTGCCAGCAGTAAAGAGCAAGGGACAGGCTATGGCTACACCTTC
.	TRBJ1-1	TRBD1	TRBV2	CASTTGTGELNTEAFF	TGTGCCAGCACCACCGGGACAGGGGAACTGAACACTGAAGCTTTCTTT
few	TRBJ2-3	TRBD2	TRBV2	CASSPGRVGTDTQYF	TGTGCCAGCAGTCCGGGGAGGGTGGGCACAGATACGCAGTATTTT
.	TRBJ1-2	TRBD1	TRBV4-3	CASSQDSGTGYGYTF	TGCGCCAGCAGCCAAGACTCCGGGACAGGGTATGGCTACACCTTC
.	TRBJ1-2	TRBD1	TRBV9	CASSVGTGDRGYTF	TGTGCCAGCAGCGTCGGGACAGGGGATCGTGGCTACACCTTC
few	TRBJ1-4	.	TRBV27	CASSSPAGGGEKLFF	TGTGCCAGCAGTTCCCCGGCGGGCGGGGGTGAAAAACTGTTTTTT
.	TRBJ2-6	TRBD1	TRBV10-3	CAISGTGTSGANVLTF	TGTGCCATCAGTGGGACAGGTACCTCTGGGGCCAACGTCCTGACTTTC